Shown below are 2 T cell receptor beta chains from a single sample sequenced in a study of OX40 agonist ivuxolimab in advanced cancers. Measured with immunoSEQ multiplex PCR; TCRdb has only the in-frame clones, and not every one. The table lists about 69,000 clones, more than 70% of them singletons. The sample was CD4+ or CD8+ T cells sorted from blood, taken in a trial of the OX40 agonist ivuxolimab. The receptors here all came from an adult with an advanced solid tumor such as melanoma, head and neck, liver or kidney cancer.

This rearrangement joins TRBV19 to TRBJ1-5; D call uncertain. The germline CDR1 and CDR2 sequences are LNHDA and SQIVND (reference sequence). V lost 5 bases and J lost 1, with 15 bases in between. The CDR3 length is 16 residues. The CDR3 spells CASSVTQSKSNQPQHF. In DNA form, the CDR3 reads TGTGCCAGTAGTGTTACACAGAGCAAGAGCAATCAGCCCCAGCATTTT.

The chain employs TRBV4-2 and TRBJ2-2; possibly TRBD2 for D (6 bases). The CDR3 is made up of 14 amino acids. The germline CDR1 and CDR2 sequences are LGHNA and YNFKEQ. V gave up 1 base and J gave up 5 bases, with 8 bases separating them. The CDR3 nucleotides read TGTGCCAGCAGCCAAGCACGGGGGACCGGGGAGCTGTTTTTT. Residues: CASSQARGTGELFF.